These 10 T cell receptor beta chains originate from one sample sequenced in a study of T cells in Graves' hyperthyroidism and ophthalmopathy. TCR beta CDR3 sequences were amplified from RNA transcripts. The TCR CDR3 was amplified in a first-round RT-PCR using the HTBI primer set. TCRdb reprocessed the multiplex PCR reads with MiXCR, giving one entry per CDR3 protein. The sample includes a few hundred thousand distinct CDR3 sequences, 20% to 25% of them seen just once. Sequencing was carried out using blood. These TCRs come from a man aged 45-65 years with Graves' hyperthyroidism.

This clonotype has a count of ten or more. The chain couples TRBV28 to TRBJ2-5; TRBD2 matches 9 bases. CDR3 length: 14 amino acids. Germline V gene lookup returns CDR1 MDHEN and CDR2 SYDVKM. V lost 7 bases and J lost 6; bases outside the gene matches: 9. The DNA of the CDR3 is TGTGCCAGCACAGATAGCGGGAGAAGACAGACCCAGTACTTC. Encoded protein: CASTDSGRRQTQYF.

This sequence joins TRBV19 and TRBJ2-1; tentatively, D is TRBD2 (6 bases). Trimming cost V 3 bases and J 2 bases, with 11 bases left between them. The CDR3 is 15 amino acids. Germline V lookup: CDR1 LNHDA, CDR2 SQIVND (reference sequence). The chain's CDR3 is CASSINLATYNEQFF. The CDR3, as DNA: TGTGCCAGTAGTATCAATCTAGCGACCTACAATGAGCAGTTCTTC.

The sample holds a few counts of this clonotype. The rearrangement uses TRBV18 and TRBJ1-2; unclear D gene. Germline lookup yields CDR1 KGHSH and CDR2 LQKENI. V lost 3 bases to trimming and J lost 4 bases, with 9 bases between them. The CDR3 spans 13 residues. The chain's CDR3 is CASSPTESYGYTF. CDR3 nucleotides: TGTGCCAGCTCACCGACGGAATCCTATGGCTACACCTTC.

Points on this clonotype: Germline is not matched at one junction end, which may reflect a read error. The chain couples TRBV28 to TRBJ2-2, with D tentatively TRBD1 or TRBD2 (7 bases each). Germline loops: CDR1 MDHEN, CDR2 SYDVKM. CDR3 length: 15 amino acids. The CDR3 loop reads CANSPRGGNTGELFF. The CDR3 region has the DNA TGTGCCAACAGTCCCAGGGGGGGGAACACCGGGGAGCTGTTTTTT.

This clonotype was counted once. CDR3 nucleotide sequence: TGTGCCAGCAGCCCCCACACAGGACTGGATGAGCAGTTCTTC. Protein: CASSPHTGLDEQFF. The V and J genes are TRBV14 and TRBJ2-1, with D possibly called TRBD1 or TRBD2 (5 bases each). With 4 bases removed from V and 8 bases from J, the gap between germline ends came to 15 bases. CDR1 SGHDN and CDR2 FVKESK come from the germline V gene. The CDR3 totals 14 residues.

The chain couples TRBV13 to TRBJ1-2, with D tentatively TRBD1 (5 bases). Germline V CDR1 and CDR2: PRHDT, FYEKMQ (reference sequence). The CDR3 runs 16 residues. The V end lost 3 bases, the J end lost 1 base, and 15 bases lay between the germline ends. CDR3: CASSFGHTNFNYGYTF. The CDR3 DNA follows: TGTGCCAGCAGCTTTGGACACACAAATTTTAACTATGGCTACACCTTC.

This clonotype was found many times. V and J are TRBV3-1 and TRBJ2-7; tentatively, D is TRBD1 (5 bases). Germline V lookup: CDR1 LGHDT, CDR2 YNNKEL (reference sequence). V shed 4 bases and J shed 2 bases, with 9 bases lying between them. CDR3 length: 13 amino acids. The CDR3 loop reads CASSPSRAYEQYF. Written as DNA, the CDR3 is TGTGCCAGCAGCCCGAGCAGGGCCTACGAGCAGTACTTC.

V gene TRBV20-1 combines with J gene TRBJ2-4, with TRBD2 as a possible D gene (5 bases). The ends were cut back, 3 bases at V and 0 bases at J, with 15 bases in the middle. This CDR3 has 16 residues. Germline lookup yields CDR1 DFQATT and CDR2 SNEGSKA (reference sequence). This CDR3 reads CSARAAGREAKNIQYF. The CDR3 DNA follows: TGCAGTGCTAGGGCTGCGGGCAGAGAAGCCAAAAACATTCAGTACTTC.

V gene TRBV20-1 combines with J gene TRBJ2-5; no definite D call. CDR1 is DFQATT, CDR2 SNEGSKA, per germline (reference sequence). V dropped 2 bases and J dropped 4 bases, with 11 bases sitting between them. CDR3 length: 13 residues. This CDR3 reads CSARITVRETQYF. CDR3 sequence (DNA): TGCAGTGCTAGAATAACAGTAAGAGAGACCCAGTACTTC.

DNA of the CDR3: TGTGCCAGCAGCCAAACAGGTGGGTATAAGAACACTGAAGCTTTCTTT. It encodes CASSQTGGYKNTEAFF. The rearrangement uses TRBV4-2 and TRBJ1-1, with D tentatively TRBD1 (5 bases). Per germline, CDR1 LGHNA and CDR2 YNFKEQ. V shed 2 bases and J shed 1 base, with 14 bases lying between them. The CDR3 covers 16 residues.